This T cell receptor beta chain is drawn from a study of beta chain features in type 1 diabetes. Study-wide points: The influence of HLA type on TCRB rearrangement stayed undetermined. When Type 1 diabetes patients were examined, their TCRB CDR3s proved moderately but significantly shorter in all four CD4+ subsets.

Every isolated RNA sample was fully reverse transcribed, so sequencing captured expressed TCRB transcripts. Using immunoSEQ multiplex PCR, the repertoire was profiled, and TCRdb retains in-frame clones only, with some absent. The top ten clones hold about 0.68% of a sample with 130,000 to 150,000 clones, around a tenth of them seen once. Regarding this clone: Its antigen remains unknown.

There are 13 residues in the CDR3. V gave up 4 bases and J gave up 6 bases, with 13 bases separating them. Germline CDR1 and CDR2: MNHNY and SVGAGI (reference sequence). Every participating donor gave one draw, a heparinised blood sample averaging approximately 110 mL. The chain links TRBV6-6 to TRBJ2-7, with D maybe TRBD1 (5 bases). This TCR came from a man in his late teens or twenties in good health. Sequenced sample: central memory CD4+ T cells from blood. The CDR3 region has the DNA TGTGCCAGCAGTTCCCTCGACAGAGGCGAGCAGTACTTC. Translation: CASSSLDRGEQYF.